A single sample is the source of the 28 T cell receptor beta chains below, sequenced in a study of T-cell reconstitution after alpha-beta-depleted transplantation in children (TCRdb year 2016). What the treatment or condition label conveys for this sample: allogeneic hematopoietic cell transplantation with graft depleted of TCRalphabeta T cells and CD19 B cells. Libraries came from PCR. The listed sequencing device is Illumina HiSeq 2500. TCR libraries were prepared with molecular barcoding, using unique molecular identifiers to normalize TCRbeta repertoire quantification. The public sequencing data were trimmed at Q25 with fastp and processed into clonotypes with MiXCR by TCRdb, which kept only in-frame beta chains. Each record represents a unique CDR3 protein, reported with the most common genes and DNA among its rows. The sample includes about 110,000 distinct CDR3 sequences, with approximately 6% observed a single time. The ten biggest clones cover 20% to 25% of the sample.

The sample consisted of PBMCs, mostly from graft donor cells, taken 360 days after TCRalphabeta/CD19-depleted stem cell transplant. The receptors stem from a male patient between 2 and 9 years old who had a stem cell transplant for acute lymphoblastic leukemia, so the T cells may come from the graft donor.

The chain has TRBV6-5 and TRBJ1-3, with 9 nucleotides matching TRBD1. The CDR3 consists of 15 residues. The germline V gene has CDR1 MNHEY and CDR2 SVGAGI. J lost 3 bases, V lost 0 bases, and 0 bases had no gene match. CDR3 region: CASSYSTGGGNTIYF. CDR3 coding DNA: TGTGCCAGCAGTTACTCGACAGGGGGTGGAAACACCATATATTTT.

This clonotype was counted at least ten times. V gene TRBV7-8 combines with J gene TRBJ2-7; TRBD1 matches at 9 bases. Germline V lookup: CDR1 SGHVS, CDR2 FQNEAQ. Trimming cost V 3 bases and J 4 bases; bases outside gene matches: 7. CDR3 length equals 15 residues. The CDR3 is CASSFGGTGRYEQYF. The CDR3 bases are TGTGCCAGCAGCTTTGGGGGGACAGGGAGGTACGAGCAGTACTTC.

This clonotype was recorded a few times. The chain joins TRBV2 to TRBJ1-2; tentative D call: TRBD1 (6 bases). Trimming cost V 8 bases and J 6 bases, with 13 bases left between them. The CDR3 covers 12 residues. The germline CDR1 and CDR2 sequences are SNHLY and FYNNEI. This CDR3 reads CASFDRRNGYTF. CDR3 nucleotide sequence: TGTGCCAGCTTCGACAGGAGGAATGGCTACACCTTC.

This chain connects TRBV27 to TRBJ1-4; TRBD1 aligns across 8 bases. V lost 2 bases to trimming and J lost 8 bases; unmatched junction nucleotides: 13. Looked up from germline, CDR1 is MNHEY and CDR2 is SMNVEV (reference sequence). This CDR3 has 17 residues. The CDR3 here is CASSLLTRTGLGEKLFF. The CDR3 coding sequence is TGTGCCAGCAGTTTACTTACCAGGACAGGGCTCGGCGAAAAACTGTTTTTT.

As concerns this clonotype: Germline is not matched at one junction end, which may reflect a read error. The rearrangement joins TRBV5-6 to TRBJ2-7, with unresolved D. This CDR3 has 14 amino acids. Germline V gene sequence: CDR1 SGHDT, CDR2 YYEEEE. The CDR3 protein is CAISLAPNSYEQYF. The CDR3 DNA is TGTGCCATCAGCTTGGCACCTAACTCCTACGAGCAGTACTTC.

This clonotype was seen repeatedly, ten times or more. The chain employs TRBV4-2 and TRBJ2-5, with 7 positions matching TRBD2. The CDR3 has 15 amino acids. V lost 0 bases and J lost 2; bases outside the gene matches: 3. Germline lookup yields CDR1 LGHNA and CDR2 YNFKEQ. The CDR3 sequence: CASSQEWRGQETQYF. CDR3 in DNA: TGTGCCAGCAGCCAAGAATGGCGGGGGCAAGAGACCCAGTACTTC.

Ten or more counts support this clonotype. The chain uses TRBV7-9 and TRBJ2-7; the match to TRBD1 covers 8 bases. CDR1 and CDR2 from the germline V gene are SEHNR and FQNEAQ (reference sequence). J gave up 9 bases and V 5 bases, and 15 bases lay outside the gene matches. This CDR3 is 15 amino acids long. In nucleotides, the CDR3 is TGTGCCAGCAGCGCCGAGGACAGGGTCGATCTGGGGCAGTACTTC. Amino acid sequence: CASSAEDRVDLGQYF.

This clonotype was found many times. V usage is TRBV6-2 or TRBV6-3 and J usage is TRBJ2-2; maybe TRBD1 (5 bases). Looked up from germline, CDR1 is MNHEY and CDR2 is SVGEGT. Trimming pared 5 bases from V and 1 base from J, leaving 20 bases between. This CDR3 is built from 18 residues. CDR3 amino acids: CASSRQGTTRMNTGELFF. In DNA, the CDR3 is TGTGCCAGCAGTCGGCAGGGAACGACCCGGATGAACACCGGGGAGCTGTTTTTT.

This clonotype was counted ten times or more. V and J are TRBV3-1 and TRBJ1-1, with D hard to call. CDR1 and CDR2 from the germline V gene are LGHDT and YNNKEL (reference sequence). V lost 1 base and J lost 6, with 9 bases in between. This CDR3 contains 13 residues. In DNA form, the CDR3 reads TGTGCCAGCAGCCAAGTAGAAGGATCTGAAGCTTTCTTT. Its protein is CASSQVEGSEAFF.

This clonotype was counted many times. The chain links TRBV25-1 to TRBJ2-2; D might be TRBD1 or TRBD2, each matching 5 bases. The ends were cut back, 1 base at V and 3 bases at J, with 18 bases in the middle. The CDR3 consists of 18 residues. The germline gives CDR1 MGHDK, CDR2 SYGVNS. CDR3 sequence (DNA): TGTGCCAGCAGTGAATCCCGTCCGGGGCCGGATTACACCGGGGAGCTGTTTTTT. Residues: CASSESRPGPDYTGELFF.

The gene calls are TRBV6-5 and TRBJ2-3; maybe TRBD1 (5 bases). V was pared by 4 bases and J by 1 base, with 12 bases between. This CDR3 is built from 15 residues. Germline CDR1 is MNHEY and CDR2 is SVGAGI. The CDR3 coding sequence is TGTGCCAGCAGTTTCTACAGGAGAGGCACAGATACGCAGTATTTT. Translating it yields CASSFYRRGTDTQYF.

In its sample, this clonotype was seen a few times. The chain is built from TRBV9 and TRBJ1-2; 9 bases fit TRBD1. The CDR3 is made up of 13 amino acids. V was clipped by 2 bases and J by 6 bases; unmatched bases: 2. Germline lookup yields CDR1 SGDLS and CDR2 YYNGEE. The CDR3 loop reads CASSVRDRDGYTF. For the CDR3, the DNA is TGTGCCAGCAGCGTCCGGGACAGGGATGGCTACACCTTC.

This clonotype has ten or more counts. This sequence joins TRBV2 and TRBJ2-6; TRBD1 matches at 7 bases. V shed 8 bases and J 0 bases; nucleotides not matched to a gene: 7. CDR3 length: 16 amino acids. Germline CDR1 and CDR2: SNHLY and FYNNEI. This CDR3 reads CASLGRTGSGANVLTF. The CDR3 nucleotides are TGTGCCAGCTTGGGCCGGACAGGCTCTGGGGCCAACGTCCTGACTTTC.

This clonotype appeared many times. The V and J genes are TRBV7-9 and TRBJ1-4, with D possibly being TRBD1 (5 bases). The germline V and J ends were trimmed by 4 bases and 4 bases, with 16 bases remaining between them. Germline CDR1 reads SEHNR; CDR2 reads FQNEAQ (reference sequence). The CDR3 spans 16 residues. The CDR3, as DNA: TGTGCCAGCAGCTCATCCCGACGAAGGGGTAATGAAAAACTGTTTTTT. Residues: CASSSSRRRGNEKLFF.

This clonotype was detected a few times. The chain uses TRBV12-3 or TRBV12-4 and TRBJ1-2; TRBD1 might be the D (6 bases). The CDR3 loop spans 14 amino acids. V lost 2 bases and J lost 4, with 11 bases in between. The CDR3 DNA sequence: TGTGCCAGCAGTTTAAGACAGGCGGTCTATGGCTACACCTTC. Translation gives CASSLRQAVYGYTF.

This rearrangement joins TRBV5-5 to TRBJ2-7; maybe TRBD2 (6 bases). Germline V gene lookup returns CDR1 SGHKS and CDR2 YYEKEE (reference sequence). V was shortened by 2 bases and J by 4 bases, with 13 bases between the two germline ends. This CDR3 contains 14 residues. Here the CDR3 reads CASSFAPGTYEQYF. CDR3 bases: TGTGCCAGCAGCTTCGCCCCAGGGACTTACGAGCAGTACTTC.

The sample holds many counts of this clonotype. This chain uses TRBV7-9 with TRBJ1-5; D is uncertain. The CDR3 extends over 15 amino acids. V was shortened by 3 bases and J by 1 base, with 10 bases between the two germline ends. Germline-derived CDR1 and CDR2 are SEHNR and FQNEAQ (reference sequence). The CDR3 DNA is TGTGCCAGCAGCTTGGGCCTATCCAGCAATCAGCCCCAGCATTTT. Protein: CASSLGLSSNQPQHF.

This clonotype was seen many times. This chain connects TRBV4-3 to TRBJ2-5, with no clear D. V shed 0 bases and J shed 5 bases, with 16 bases lying between them. The CDR3 totals 16 residues. Germline values: CDR1 LGHNA, CDR2 YSLEER. This CDR3 reads CASSQEGGPHVETQYF. DNA for the CDR3: TGCGCCAGCAGCCAAGAAGGCGGACCTCACGTCGAGACCCAGTACTTC.

This clonotype was detected many times. V is TRBV25-1 and J is TRBJ1-4, with D unclear. Looked up from germline, CDR1 is MGHDK and CDR2 is SYGVNS. V dropped 4 bases and J dropped 10 bases, with 7 bases sitting between them. The CDR3 sequence is 11 residues long. CDR3 sequence reads: CASSAVRKLFF. CDR3 in DNA: TGTGCCAGCAGTGCGGTTAGAAAACTGTTTTTT.

The V and J genes are TRBV7-2 and TRBJ2-1; 10 bases fit TRBD2. Losses at the gene ends were 0 bases for V and 0 bases for J; bases not matched to a gene: 8. CDR3 length: 19 residues. The germline V gene encodes CDR1 SGHTA and CDR2 FQGNSA. The CDR3 nucleotides are TGTGCCAGCAGCTTAGCGGCTAGCGGGGGCCCCAGCTCCTACAATGAGCAGTTCTTC. Its translation is CASSLAASGGPSSYNEQFF.

In this sample, this clonotype turned up many times. The chain is built from TRBV5-1 and TRBJ2-2; tentatively, D is TRBD1 (5 bases). The germline CDR1 and CDR2 sequences are SGHRS and YFSETQ. This CDR3 spans 16 amino acids. Trimming pared 6 bases from V and 3 bases from J, leaving 18 bases between. The CDR3 sequence is CASTLSPGAHTGELFF. DNA for the CDR3: TGCGCCAGCACCCTGTCCCCTGGGGCGCACACCGGGGAGCTGTTTTTT.

This clonotype was observed at least ten times. The chain links TRBV4-2 to TRBJ2-1; D is uncertain. The CDR3 has 12 residues. Trimming removed 1 base from V and 7 bases from J, with 5 bases in between. Germline CDR1 and CDR2: LGHNA and YNFKEQ. The CDR3 coding sequence is TGTGCCAGCAGCCAAGGGGGAAATGAGCAGTTCTTC. Its protein product is CASSQGGNEQFF.

There are many counts of this clonotype. The CDR3 reads CASKRDRGGYTF. CDR3 coding DNA: TGTGCCAGCAAACGGGACAGGGGTGGCTACACCTTC. The chain recombines TRBV11-2 with TRBJ1-2; 10 bases align to TRBD1. V lost 7 bases to trimming and J lost 7 bases; unmatched junction nucleotides: 3. The V gene's germline CDR1 is SGHAT and CDR2 FQNNGV. The CDR3 loop spans 12 amino acids.

This clonotype was counted at least ten times. The gene calls are TRBV29-1 and TRBJ2-7, with TRBD1 matching 8 bases. Germline V gene data show CDR1 as SQVTM and CDR2 as ANQGSEA. The V segment lost 6 bases and the J segment 2 bases; nucleotides outside the gene matches: 9. The length of the CDR3 is 14 residues. CDR3 region: CSVPRDRLPYEQYF. CDR3 coding DNA: TGCAGCGTCCCTAGGGACAGGCTCCCCTACGAGCAGTACTTC.

This clonotype was observed a handful of times. The chain carries TRBV14 and TRBJ2-3; 10 bases are a match to TRBD2. Germline CDR1 SGHDN, CDR2 FVKESK. The J segment lost 2 bases and the V segment lost 4 bases, leaving 3 bases of the junction unmatched. The CDR3 length is 15 residues. CDR3 sequence: CASSRSGRYTDTQYF. In nucleotides, the CDR3 is TGTGCCAGCAGCCGTAGCGGGAGGTACACAGATACGCAGTATTTT.

This clonotype was seen ten or more times. The CDR3 here is CATGRFQPQHF. The CDR3 coding sequence is TGTGCCACCGGCCGGTTTCAGCCCCAGCATTTT. The rearrangement uses TRBV24-1 and TRBJ1-5; D unresolved. From germline, CDR1 is KGHDR and CDR2 SFDVKD. This CDR3 is 11 amino acids long. V dropped 9 bases and J dropped 6 bases, with 8 bases sitting between them.

This clonotype was seen repeatedly, ten times or more. This chain joins TRBV7-2 and TRBJ2-3, with D perhaps TRBD1 or TRBD2 (5 bases each). The CDR3 consists of 16 residues. V was cut by 5 bases and J by 0 bases, with 15 bases left in between. Germline V gene sequence: CDR1 SGHTA, CDR2 FQGNSA. CDR3 in amino acids: CASSGDRDASTDTQYF. The CDR3 DNA reads as TGTGCCAGCAGCGGGGACCGGGACGCCAGCACAGATACGCAGTATTTT. The complete variable domain, with remaining parts taken from reference TRBV7-2 and TRBJ2-3, reads GAGVSQSPSNKVTEKGKDVELRCDPISGHTALYWYRQSLGQGLEFLIYFQGNSAPDKSGLPSDRFSAERTGGSVSTLTIQRTQQEDSAVYLCASSGDRDASTDTQYFGPGTRLTVL.

Ten or more counts support this clonotype. The V gene is TRBV7-9, the J gene TRBJ2-1, with D tentatively TRBD2 (5 bases). With 2 bases removed from V and 2 bases from J, the gap between germline ends came to 7 bases. This CDR3 has 14 amino acids. Germline V gives CDR1 SEHNR, CDR2 FQNEAQ (reference sequence). CDR3 sequence: CASSLLATYNEQFF. The CDR3 DNA reads TGTGCCAGCAGCTTACTAGCTACCTACAATGAGCAGTTCTTC.